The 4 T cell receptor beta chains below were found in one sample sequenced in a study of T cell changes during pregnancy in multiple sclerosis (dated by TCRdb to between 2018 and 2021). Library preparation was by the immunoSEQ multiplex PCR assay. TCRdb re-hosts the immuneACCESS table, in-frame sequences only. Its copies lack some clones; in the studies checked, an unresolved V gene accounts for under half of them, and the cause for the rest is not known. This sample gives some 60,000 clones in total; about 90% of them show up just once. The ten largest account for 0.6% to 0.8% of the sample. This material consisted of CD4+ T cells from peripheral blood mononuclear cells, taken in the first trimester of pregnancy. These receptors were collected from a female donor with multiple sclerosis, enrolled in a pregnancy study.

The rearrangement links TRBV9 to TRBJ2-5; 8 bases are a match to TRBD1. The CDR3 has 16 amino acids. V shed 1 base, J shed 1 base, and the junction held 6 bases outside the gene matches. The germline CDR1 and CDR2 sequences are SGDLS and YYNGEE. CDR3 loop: CASSVLDRGFQETQYF. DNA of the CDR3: TGTGCCAGCAGCGTACTAGACAGGGGATTCCAAGAGACCCAGTACTTC.

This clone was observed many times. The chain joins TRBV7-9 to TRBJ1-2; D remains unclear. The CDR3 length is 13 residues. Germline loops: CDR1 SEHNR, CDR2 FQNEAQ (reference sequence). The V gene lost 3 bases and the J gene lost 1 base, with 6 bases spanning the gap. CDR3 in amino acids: CASSFYSNYGYTF. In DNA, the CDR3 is TGTGCCAGCAGCTTTTACAGTAACTATGGCTACACCTTC.

This chain's CDR3 is CASRWDRSSEQYF. Here the CDR3 DNA reads TGTGCCAGCAGGTGGGACAGGTCAAGCGAGCAGTACTTC. The rearrangement links TRBV6-1 to TRBJ2-7; TRBD1 agrees at 8 bases. This CDR3 is built from 13 residues. The V gene end was trimmed by 6 bases and the J gene end by 6 bases; junction bases not matched to a gene: 7. CDR1 is MNHNS, CDR2 SASEGT, per germline.

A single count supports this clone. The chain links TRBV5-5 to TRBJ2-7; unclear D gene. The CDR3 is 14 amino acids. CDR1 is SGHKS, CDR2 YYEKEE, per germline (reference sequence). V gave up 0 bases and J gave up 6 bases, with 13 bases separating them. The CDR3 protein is CASSLALASGEQYF. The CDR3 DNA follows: TGTGCCAGCAGCTTGGCATTAGCTTCTGGCGAGCAGTACTTC.